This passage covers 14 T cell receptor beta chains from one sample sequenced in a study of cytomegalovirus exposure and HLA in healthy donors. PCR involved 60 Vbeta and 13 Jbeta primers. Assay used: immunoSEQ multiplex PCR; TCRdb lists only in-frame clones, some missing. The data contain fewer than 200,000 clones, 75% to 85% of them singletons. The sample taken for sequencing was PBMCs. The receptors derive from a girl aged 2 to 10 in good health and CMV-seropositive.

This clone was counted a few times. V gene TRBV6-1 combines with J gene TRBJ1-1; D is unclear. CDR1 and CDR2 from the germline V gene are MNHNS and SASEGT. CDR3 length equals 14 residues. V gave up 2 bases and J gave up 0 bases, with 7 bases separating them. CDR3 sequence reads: CASSELSMNTEAFF. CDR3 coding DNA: TGTGCCAGCAGTGAACTTAGCATGAACACTGAAGCTTTCTTT.

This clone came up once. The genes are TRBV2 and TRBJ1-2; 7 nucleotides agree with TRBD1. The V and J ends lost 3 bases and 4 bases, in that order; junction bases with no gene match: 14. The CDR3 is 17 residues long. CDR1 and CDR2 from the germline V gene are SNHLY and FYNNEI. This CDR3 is CASSDMTQTRGTYGYTF. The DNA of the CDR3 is TGTGCCAGCAGTGATATGACCCAAACCAGGGGGACCTATGGCTACACCTTC.

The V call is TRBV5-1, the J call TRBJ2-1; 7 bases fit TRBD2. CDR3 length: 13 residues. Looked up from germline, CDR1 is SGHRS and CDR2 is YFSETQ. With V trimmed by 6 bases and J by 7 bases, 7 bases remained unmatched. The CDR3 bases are TGCGCCAGCACCTCCGGGAGGATGAATGAGCAGTTCTTC. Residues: CASTSGRMNEQFF.

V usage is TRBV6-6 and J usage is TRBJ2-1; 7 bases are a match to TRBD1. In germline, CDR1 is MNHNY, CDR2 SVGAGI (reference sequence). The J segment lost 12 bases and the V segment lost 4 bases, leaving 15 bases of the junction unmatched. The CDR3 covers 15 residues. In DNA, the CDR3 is TGTGCCAGCAGTTTGGGAACAGGGGCGTCTGCTGTGCAGTTCTTC. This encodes CASSLGTGASAVQFF.

CDR3 coding DNA: TGCGCCAGCAGCCTGAGGGGGGGAGGCCCTTCCTACAATGAGCAGTTCTTC. Encoded protein: CASSLRGGGPSYNEQFF. This rearrangement joins TRBV5-1 to TRBJ2-1; tentative D call: TRBD2 (7 bases). CDR1 SGHRS and CDR2 YFSETQ come from the germline V gene. The CDR3 sequence is 17 residues long. Trimming removed 4 bases from V and 1 base from J, with 18 bases in between.

The chain's CDR3 is CASSSRDRLVYGYTF. The CDR3 DNA is TGTGCCAGCAGCTCCCGCGACAGACTGGTTTATGGCTACACCTTC. The V call is TRBV13, the J call TRBJ1-2, with D perhaps TRBD1 (5 bases). With 4 bases removed from V and 5 bases from J, the gap between germline ends came to 17 bases. The germline V gene has CDR1 PRHDT and CDR2 FYEKMQ (reference sequence). CDR3 length: 15 residues.

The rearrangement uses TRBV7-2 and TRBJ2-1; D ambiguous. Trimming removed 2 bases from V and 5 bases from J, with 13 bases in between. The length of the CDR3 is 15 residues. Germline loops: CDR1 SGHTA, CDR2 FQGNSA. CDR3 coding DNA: TGTGCCAGCAGCTTACCCCTCGAACAAAACAATGAGCAGTTCTTC. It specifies CASSLPLEQNNEQFF.

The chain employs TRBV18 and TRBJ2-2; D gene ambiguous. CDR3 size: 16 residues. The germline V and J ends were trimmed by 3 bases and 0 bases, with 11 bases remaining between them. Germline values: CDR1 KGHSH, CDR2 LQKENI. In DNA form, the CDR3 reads TGTGCCAGCTCACCCCAGAGAGGTGCGAACACCGGGGAGCTGTTTTTT. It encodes CASSPQRGANTGELFF.

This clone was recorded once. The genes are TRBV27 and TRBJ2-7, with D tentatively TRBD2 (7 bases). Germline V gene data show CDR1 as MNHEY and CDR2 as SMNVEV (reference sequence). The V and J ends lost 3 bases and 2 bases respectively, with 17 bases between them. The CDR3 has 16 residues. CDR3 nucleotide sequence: TGTGCCAGCAGTTTGGGCCTAGGGGGGGTCACCTACGAGCAGTACTTC. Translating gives CASSLGLGGVTYEQYF.

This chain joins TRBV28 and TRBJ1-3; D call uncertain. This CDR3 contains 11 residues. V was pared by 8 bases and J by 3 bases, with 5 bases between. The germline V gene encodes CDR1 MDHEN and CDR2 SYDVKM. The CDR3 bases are TGTGCCAGCCGGGGTGGAAACACCATATATTTT. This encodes CASRGGNTIYF.

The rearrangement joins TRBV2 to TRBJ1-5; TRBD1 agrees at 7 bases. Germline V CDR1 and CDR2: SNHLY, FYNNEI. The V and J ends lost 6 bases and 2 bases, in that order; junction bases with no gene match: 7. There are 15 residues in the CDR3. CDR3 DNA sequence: TGTGCCAGCAGCGAACAGGGGTTTGGCAATCAGCCCCAGCATTTT. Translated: CASSEQGFGNQPQHF.

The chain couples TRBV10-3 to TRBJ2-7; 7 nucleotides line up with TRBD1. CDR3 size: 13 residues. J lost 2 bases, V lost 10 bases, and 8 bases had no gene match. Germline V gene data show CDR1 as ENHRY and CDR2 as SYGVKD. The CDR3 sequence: CATGQDNAYEQYF. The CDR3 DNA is TGTGCCACCGGACAGGACAATGCCTACGAGCAGTACTTC.

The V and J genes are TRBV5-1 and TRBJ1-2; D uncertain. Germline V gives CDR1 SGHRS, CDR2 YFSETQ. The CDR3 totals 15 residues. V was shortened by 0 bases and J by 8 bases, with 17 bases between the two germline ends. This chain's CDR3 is CASSLARPDAGGYTF. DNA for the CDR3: TGCGCCAGCAGCTTGGCCAGACCCGACGCGGGGGGCTACACCTTC.

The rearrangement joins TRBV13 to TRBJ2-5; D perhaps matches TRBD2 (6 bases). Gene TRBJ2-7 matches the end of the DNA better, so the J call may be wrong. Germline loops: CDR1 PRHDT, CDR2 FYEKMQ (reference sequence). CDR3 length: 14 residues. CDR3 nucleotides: TGTGCCAGCAGCTCGGACGGACTATCCTACGAGCAGTACTTC. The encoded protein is CASSSDGLSYEQYF.